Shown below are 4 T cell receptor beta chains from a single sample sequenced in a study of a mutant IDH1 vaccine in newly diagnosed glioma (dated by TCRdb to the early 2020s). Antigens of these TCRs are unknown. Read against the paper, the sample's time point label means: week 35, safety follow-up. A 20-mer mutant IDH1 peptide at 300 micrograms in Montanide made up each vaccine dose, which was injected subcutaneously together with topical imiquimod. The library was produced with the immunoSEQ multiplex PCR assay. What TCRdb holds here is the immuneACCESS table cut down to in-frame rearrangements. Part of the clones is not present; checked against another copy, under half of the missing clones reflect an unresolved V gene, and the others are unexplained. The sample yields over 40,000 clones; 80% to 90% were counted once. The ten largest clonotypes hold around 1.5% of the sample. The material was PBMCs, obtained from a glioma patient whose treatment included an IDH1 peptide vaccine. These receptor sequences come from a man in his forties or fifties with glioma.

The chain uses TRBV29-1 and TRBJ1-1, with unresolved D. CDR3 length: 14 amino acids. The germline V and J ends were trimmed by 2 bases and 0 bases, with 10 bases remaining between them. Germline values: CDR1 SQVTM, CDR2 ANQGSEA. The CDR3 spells CSVELLIMNTEAFF. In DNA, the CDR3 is TGCAGCGTTGAACTGTTAATCATGAACACTGAAGCTTTCTTT.

The CDR3 loop is CASSLSPPGQGASYEQYF. The CDR3 DNA sequence: TGTGCCAGCAGCTTAAGTCCCCCGGGACAGGGGGCATCCTACGAGCAGTACTTC. The chain couples TRBV7-3 to TRBJ2-7; 12 nucleotides line up with TRBD1. This CDR3 region has 18 residues. Trimming removed 1 base from V and 1 base from J; junction bases left unmatched: 8. Germline V gene sequence: CDR1 SGHTA, CDR2 FQGTGA.

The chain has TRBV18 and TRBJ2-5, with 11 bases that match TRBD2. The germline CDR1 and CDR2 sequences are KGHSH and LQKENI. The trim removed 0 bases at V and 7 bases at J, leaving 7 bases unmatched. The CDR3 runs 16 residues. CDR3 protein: CASSPPGTSGRRTQYF. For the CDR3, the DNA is TGTGCCAGCTCACCACCCGGCACTAGCGGGAGAAGGACCCAGTACTTC. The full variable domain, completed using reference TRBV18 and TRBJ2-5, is NAGVMQNPRHLVRRRGQEARLRCSPMKGHSHVYWYRQLPEEGLKFMVYLQKENIIDESGMPKERFSAEFPKEGPSILRIQQVVRGDSAAYFCASSPPGTSGRRTQYFGPGTRLLVL.

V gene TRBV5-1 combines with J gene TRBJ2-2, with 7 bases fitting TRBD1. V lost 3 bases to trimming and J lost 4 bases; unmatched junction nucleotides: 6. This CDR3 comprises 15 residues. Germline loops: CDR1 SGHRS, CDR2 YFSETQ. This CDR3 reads CASSWRTGSTGELFF. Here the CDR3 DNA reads TGCGCCAGCAGCTGGCGGACAGGATCCACCGGGGAGCTGTTTTTT.